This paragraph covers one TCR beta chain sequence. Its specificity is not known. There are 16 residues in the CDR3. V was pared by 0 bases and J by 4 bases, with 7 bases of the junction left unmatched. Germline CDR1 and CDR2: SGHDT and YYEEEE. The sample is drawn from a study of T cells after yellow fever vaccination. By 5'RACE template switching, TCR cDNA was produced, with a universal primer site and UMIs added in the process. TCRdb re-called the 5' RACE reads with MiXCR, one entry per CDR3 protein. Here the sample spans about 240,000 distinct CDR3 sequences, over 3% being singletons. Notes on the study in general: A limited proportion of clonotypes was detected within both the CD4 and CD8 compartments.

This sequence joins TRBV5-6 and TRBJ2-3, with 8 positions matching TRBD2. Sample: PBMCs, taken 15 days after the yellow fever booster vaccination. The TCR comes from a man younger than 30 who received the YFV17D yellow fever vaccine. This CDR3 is CASSLAVAGGPDTQYF. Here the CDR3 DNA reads TGTGCCAGCAGCTTGGCCGTCGCGGGGGGACCAGATACGCAGTATTTT. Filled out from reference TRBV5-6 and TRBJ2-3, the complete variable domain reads DAGVTQSPTHLIKTRGQQVTLRCSPKSGHDTVSWYQQALGQGPQFIFQYYEEEERQRGNFPDRFSGHQFPNYSSELNVNALLLGDSALYLCASSLAVAGGPDTQYFGPGTRLTVL.